This T cell receptor (beta chain) emerged from a study of cytomegalovirus exposure and HLA in healthy donors. PCR employed 60 Vbeta and 13 Jbeta primers. Using immunoSEQ multiplex PCR, the repertoire was profiled, and TCRdb retains in-frame clones only, with some absent. The sample consists of some 150,000 clones, about 75% of them appearing once. The CDR3 is 13 residues long. Per germline, CDR1 PRHDT and CDR2 FYEKMQ (reference sequence). V was clipped by 0 bases and J by 5 bases, with 7 bases between them. The sequence came from a man in his forties in good health and CMV-seropositive. V and J are TRBV13 and TRBJ2-5; TRBD1 is a possible D gene (5 bases). Sequencing input: PBMCs. The CDR3 coding sequence is TGTGCCAGCAGCTTAGGAAACAGGGAGACCCAGTACTTC. Amino acid sequence: CASSLGNRETQYF.